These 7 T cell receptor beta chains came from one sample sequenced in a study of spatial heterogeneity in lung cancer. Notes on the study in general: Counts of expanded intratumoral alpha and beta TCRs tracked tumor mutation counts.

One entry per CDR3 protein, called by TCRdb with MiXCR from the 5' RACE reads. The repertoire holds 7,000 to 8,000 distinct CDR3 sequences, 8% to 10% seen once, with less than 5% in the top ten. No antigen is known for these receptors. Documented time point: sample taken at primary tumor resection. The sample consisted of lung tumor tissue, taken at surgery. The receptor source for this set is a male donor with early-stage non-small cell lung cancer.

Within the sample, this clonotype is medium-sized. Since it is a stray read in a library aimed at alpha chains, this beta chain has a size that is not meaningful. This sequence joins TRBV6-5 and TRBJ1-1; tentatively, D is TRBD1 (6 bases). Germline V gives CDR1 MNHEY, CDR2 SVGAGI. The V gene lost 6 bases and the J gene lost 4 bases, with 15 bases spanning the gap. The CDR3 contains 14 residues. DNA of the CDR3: TGTGCCAGCAGCCGCACTGGGGGCATCACTGAAGCTTTCTTT. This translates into CASSRTGGITEAFF.

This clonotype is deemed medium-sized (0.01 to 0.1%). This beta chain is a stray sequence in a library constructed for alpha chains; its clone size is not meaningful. In DNA, the CDR3 is TGTGCCAGCATCGGGGCGTCATCTGGGGCCAACGTCCTGACTTTC. As protein: CASIGASSGANVLTF. The chain combines TRBV28 with TRBJ2-6, with D possibly being TRBD1 or TRBD2 (5 bases each). From germline, CDR1 is MDHEN and CDR2 SYDVKM. This CDR3 contains 15 residues. V was trimmed by 7 bases and J by 1 base, leaving 11 bases between them.

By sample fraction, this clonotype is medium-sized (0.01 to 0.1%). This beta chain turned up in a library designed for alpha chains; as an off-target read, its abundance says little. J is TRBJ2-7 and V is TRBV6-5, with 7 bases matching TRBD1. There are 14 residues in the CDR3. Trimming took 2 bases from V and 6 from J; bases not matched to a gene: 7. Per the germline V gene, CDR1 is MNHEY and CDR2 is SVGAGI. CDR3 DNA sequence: TGTGCCAGCAGTTACGACAGGGAAGTTATCGAGCAGTACTTC. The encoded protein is CASSYDREVIEQYF.

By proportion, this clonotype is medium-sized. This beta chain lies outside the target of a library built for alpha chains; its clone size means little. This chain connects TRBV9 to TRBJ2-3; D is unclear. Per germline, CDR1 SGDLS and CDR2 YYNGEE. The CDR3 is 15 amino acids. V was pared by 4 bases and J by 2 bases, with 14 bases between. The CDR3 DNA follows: TGTGCCAGCAGCCTCGGTCCTGCCGACACAGATACGCAGTATTTT. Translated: CASSLGPADTDTQYF.

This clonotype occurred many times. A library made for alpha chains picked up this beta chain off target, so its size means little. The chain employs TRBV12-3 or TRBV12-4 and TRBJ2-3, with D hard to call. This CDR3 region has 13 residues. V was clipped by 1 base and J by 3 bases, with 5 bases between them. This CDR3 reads CASSLDLTDTQYF. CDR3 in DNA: TGTGCCAGCAGTTTAGACTTAACAGATACGCAGTATTTT.

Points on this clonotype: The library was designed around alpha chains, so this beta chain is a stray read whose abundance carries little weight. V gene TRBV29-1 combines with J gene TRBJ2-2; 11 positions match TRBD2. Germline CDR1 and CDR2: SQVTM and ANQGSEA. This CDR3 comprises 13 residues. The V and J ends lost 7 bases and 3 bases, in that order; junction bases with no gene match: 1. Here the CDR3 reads CSAGLADTGELFF. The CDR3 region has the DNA TGCAGCGCGGGACTAGCGGACACCGGGGAGCTGTTTTTT.

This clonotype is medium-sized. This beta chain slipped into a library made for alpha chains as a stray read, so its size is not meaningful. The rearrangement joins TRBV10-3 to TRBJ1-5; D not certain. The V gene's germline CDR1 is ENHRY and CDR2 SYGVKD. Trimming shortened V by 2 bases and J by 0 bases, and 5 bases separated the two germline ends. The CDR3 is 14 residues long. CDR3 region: CAISETGSNQPQHF. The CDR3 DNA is TGTGCCATCAGTGAGACGGGTAGCAATCAGCCCCAGCATTTT.